This T cell receptor (beta chain) is drawn from a study of OX40 agonist ivuxolimab in advanced cancers. Study outcomes and limitations: The study found that CD8+ T cells averaged more expanded clones than CD4+.

This CDR3 spans 13 amino acids. Per the germline V gene, CDR1 is MNHNY and CDR2 is SVGAGI (reference sequence). V lost 5 bases to trimming and J lost 6 bases; unmatched junction nucleotides: 4. Libraries were prepared by immunoSEQ multiplex PCR; TCRdb keeps only in-frame clonotypes and omits some of them. The top ten clones hold around 0.51% of a sample with tens of thousands of clones, about 92% of them seen once. A word on this clone: Its antigen is still unknown.

This sequence joins TRBV6-6 and TRBJ1-5, with 7 bases that match TRBD1. The clonotype originates from an adult with an advanced solid tumor such as melanoma, head and neck, liver or kidney cancer. The sequencing here drew on CD4+ or CD8+ T cells sorted from blood, taken in a trial of the OX40 agonist ivuxolimab. The CDR3, as DNA: TGTGCCAGCAGTCAAGACAGGGCTCAGCCCCAGCATTTT. Translating it yields CASSQDRAQPQHF.